This TCR beta chain was recovered during a study of regulatory T cells. Trimming cost V 3 bases and J 2 bases, with 8 bases left between them. Per germline, CDR1 MNHNS and CDR2 SASEGT. This CDR3 spans 13 amino acids. Primers: 52 TRBV forward and 13 TRBJ reverse. Sequencing used immunoSEQ multiplex PCR; TCRdb keeps in-frame clones, though not all of them. The data hold approximately 9,300 clones, with over 75% observed a single time. Every patient with CD3G deficiency had evidence of autoimmunity. Patients aged 2 to 39 years had fewer naive and more memory CD4+ and CD8+ T cells. General study results and limits: Regulatory T cells showed the strongest V-J pair restriction and V/J gene skewing among patient repertoires. Control CD8+ cells showed a nonsignificant trend toward higher Shannon entropy than patient CD8+ cells.

This clone is classed as large. The antigen remains undetermined. Sequenced: CD8+ T cells sorted from blood. This receptor was taken from a person aged 18-35 years with CD3G deficiency. The chain links TRBV6-1 to TRBJ2-7, with D uncertain. CDR3 nucleotides: TGTGCCAGCAGTGAGCTCCGAACCTACGAGCAGTACTTC. Its protein product is CASSELRTYEQYF.